This T cell receptor (beta chain) was sequenced during a study of beta chain features in type 1 diabetes. As every portion of the isolated RNA was reverse transcribed, the sequencing read expressed TCRB transcripts. Here immunoSEQ multiplex PCR was the method, and the copy in TCRdb shows in-frame clones only, minus some. The sample shows over 700,000 clones, 17% of them seen only once. This clone was picked up one time. The length of the CDR3 is 17 residues. The V and J ends lost 0 bases and 2 bases respectively, with 15 bases between them. Germline-derived CDR1 and CDR2 are SGHDT and YYEEEE. The source is a woman under 30 in good health. The specimen was naive CD4+ T cells from blood. V gene TRBV5-6 combines with J gene TRBJ2-1; D not certain. In DNA, the CDR3 is TGTGCCAGCAGCTTGGTTTTCGCGGCGGTCCCCTACAATGAGCAGTTCTTC. Protein product: CASSLVFAAVPYNEQFF.